These 21 T cell receptor beta chains came from one sample sequenced in a study of response to subunit inactivated influenza vaccine. TCRdb independently ran MiXCR on the RT-PCR reads; one entry per CDR3 protein. In the table there are hundreds of thousands of distinct CDR3 sequences, approximately 15% of which are singletons. The sample here was PBMCs from blood, taken approximately 15 days before vaccination. The receptors shown here come from a man over 45 who received an inactivated influenza vaccine.

A few counts support this clonotype. The chain employs TRBV20-1 and TRBJ2-1; D not resolved. Trimming left V 6 bases short and J 4 bases short, with 7 bases between. The CDR3 length is 11 residues. Germline-derived CDR1 and CDR2 are DFQATT and SNEGSKA (reference sequence). CDR3 protein: CSANTYNEQFF. The DNA of the CDR3 is TGCAGTGCCAATACGTACAATGAGCAGTTCTTC.

This clonotype showed up just a few times. CDR3 in amino acids: CSAPKRRASGRYEQYF. Here the CDR3 DNA reads TGCAGTGCTCCGAAAAGAAGGGCTAGCGGGAGATACGAGCAGTACTTC. This chain joins TRBV20-1 and TRBJ2-7; 10 bases align to TRBD2. Germline V gene sequence: CDR1 DFQATT, CDR2 SNEGSKA (reference sequence). The CDR3 has 16 residues. V lost 5 bases and J lost 4; bases outside the gene matches: 14.

The chain links TRBV2 to TRBJ2-3; D is ambiguous. Germline V gene data show CDR1 as SNHLY and CDR2 as FYNNEI. The CDR3 sequence is 13 residues long. With 6 bases removed from V and 5 bases from J, the gap between germline ends came to 12 bases. The CDR3: CASSDDPGDTQYF. The CDR3, as DNA: TGTGCCAGCAGCGATGATCCGGGAGATACGCAGTATTTT.

The chain links TRBV28 to TRBJ2-3; D might be TRBD2 (5 bases). The CDR3 sequence is 12 residues long. Germline V gives CDR1 MDHEN, CDR2 SYDVKM. Trimming cost V 7 bases and J 4 bases, with 9 bases left between them. The CDR3: CASKAAADTQYF. CDR3 sequence (DNA): TGTGCCAGCAAAGCGGCGGCAGATACGCAGTATTTT. Variable domain in full (rest from reference TRBV28 and TRBJ2-3): DVKVTQSSRYLVKRTGEKVFLECVQDMDHENMFWYRQDPGLGLRLIYFSYDVKMKEKGDIPEGYSVSREKKERFSLILESASTNQTSMYLCASKAAADTQYFGPGTRLTVL.

The V call is TRBV5-1, the J call TRBJ2-3; D is undetermined. Germline CDR1 is SGHRS and CDR2 is YFSETQ. This CDR3 is built from 16 residues. Trimming took off 0 bases at V and 4 bases at J, with 15 bases between the two ends. CDR3 sequence (DNA): TGCGCCAGCAGCTTGGACCAAACTACAATGGCAGATACGCAGTATTTT. Translation: CASSLDQTTMADTQYF. Full variable domain (outside the CDR3, taken from reference TRBV5-1 and TRBJ2-3): KAGVTQTPRYLIKTRGQQVTLSCSPISGHRSVSWYQQTPGQGLQFLFEYFSETQRNKGNFPGRFSGRQFSNSRSEMNVSTLELGDSALYLCASSLDQTTMADTQYFGPGTRLTVL.

This clonotype was seen more than once but under ten times. The chain recombines TRBV20-1 with TRBJ2-3; 8 bases fit TRBD2. The CDR3 consists of 12 residues. Per the germline V gene, CDR1 is DFQATT and CDR2 is SNEGSKA (reference sequence). The CDR3 DNA follows: TGCAGCACCTGGGAGCGGGGGGATACGCAGTATTTT. Translation: CSTWERGDTQYF.

This rearrangement joins TRBV7-2 to TRBJ2-1, with 7 bases lining up with TRBD1. This CDR3 region has 15 residues. V lost 5 bases, J lost 4 bases, and 8 bases stayed unmatched. Per germline, CDR1 SGHTA and CDR2 FQGNSA. The CDR3 is CASSRSGTAYNEQFF. Here the CDR3 DNA reads TGTGCCAGCAGCCGTTCCGGGACAGCTTACAATGAGCAGTTCTTC.

The J gene is TRBJ1-3, the V gene TRBV12-3 or TRBV12-4; 9 bases are shared with TRBD1. The CDR3 is made up of 15 amino acids. Losses at the gene ends were 2 bases for V and 11 bases for J; bases not matched to a gene: 10. The CDR3 loop reads CASSLPSGQGISIYF. As DNA, the CDR3 is TGTGCCAGCAGTTTACCTTCTGGACAGGGGATCTCCATATATTTT.

This clonotype has at least ten counts. V gene TRBV6-2 or TRBV6-3 combines with J gene TRBJ1-3; D gene unclear. The CDR3 sequence is 12 residues long. CDR1 MNHEY and CDR2 SVGEGT come from the germline V gene. With 5 bases removed from V and 8 bases from J, the gap between germline ends came to 10 bases. The CDR3 loop is CASSQPLDTIYF. Written as DNA, the CDR3 is TGTGCCAGCAGTCAACCTCTGGACACCATATATTTT.

This clonotype was observed a handful of times. The gene calls are TRBV11-2 and TRBJ2-4; TRBD2 agrees at 8 bases. This CDR3 comprises 19 residues. Germline V gives CDR1 SGHAT, CDR2 FQNNGV. The V segment lost 1 base and the J segment 2 bases; nucleotides outside the gene matches: 13. CDR3 nucleotide sequence: TGTGCCAGCAGCTTAGTAAGGAGGAGAGCGGGAGATCCCAAAAACATTCAGTACTTC. Translation gives CASSLVRRRAGDPKNIQYF.

The V and J genes are TRBV20-1 and TRBJ2-3, with 9 positions matching TRBD2. Looked up from germline, CDR1 is DFQATT and CDR2 is SNEGSKA (reference sequence). V gave up 3 bases and J gave up 9 bases; unmatched junction bases: 13. The CDR3 extends over 15 amino acids. CDR3 region: CSARVGGREGGTQYF. Here the CDR3 DNA reads TGCAGTGCTAGGGTCGGCGGGAGGGAGGGAGGAACGCAGTATTTT.

The rearrangement uses TRBV5-6 and TRBJ2-1; possibly TRBD2 for D (6 bases). This CDR3 comprises 16 residues. V shed 4 bases and J shed 6 bases, with 20 bases lying between them. Germline lookup yields CDR1 SGHDT and CDR2 YYEEEE. CDR3 DNA sequence: TGTGCCAGCAGCGGCATTAGAGCGGGCAATTTCAATGAGCAGTTCTTC. Translating gives CASSGIRAGNFNEQFF.

This clonotype was counted only a few times. The chain uses TRBV7-9 and TRBJ2-7, with 7 bases matching TRBD1. Trimming at V came to 10 bases and at J to 0 bases, leaving 18 bases not matched to a gene. The CDR3 is made up of 17 amino acids. Germline values: CDR1 SEHNR, CDR2 FQNEAQ (reference sequence). The CDR3 nucleotides are TGTGCCACCGATACCTACTCGGGGACAGCTTACTCCTACGAGCAGTACTTC. This translates into CATDTYSGTAYSYEQYF.

This clonotype was found many times. The chain has TRBV9 and TRBJ2-3; D possibly matches TRBD1 or TRBD2 (5 bases each). The germline CDR1 and CDR2 sequences are SGDLS and YYNGEE. Between the trimmed V and J ends, which lost 0 bases and 3 bases, there was a span of 14 bases. The CDR3 spans 16 residues. CDR3 in amino acids: CASSVDLGTGTDTQYF. DNA of the CDR3: TGTGCCAGCAGCGTAGATCTTGGGACCGGAACAGATACGCAGTATTTT.

Only a few counts were recorded for this clonotype. One junction end disagrees with the germline gene, perhaps due to a read error. V is TRBV5-1 and J is TRBJ2-7; TRBD1 might be the D (5 bases). From germline, CDR1 is SGHRS and CDR2 YFSETQ. This CDR3 has 12 residues. This chain's CDR3 is CASSLDDRRWVF. The CDR3 DNA follows: TGCGCCAGCAGCTTGGATGACAGAAGGTGGGTCTTC.

The chain has TRBV6-1 and TRBJ1-2, with D perhaps matching TRBD1 (5 bases). CDR1 and CDR2 (germline): MNHNS, SASEGT. The V gene lost 6 bases and the J gene lost 0 bases, with 14 bases spanning the gap. The CDR3 extends over 15 amino acids. The CDR3 sequence: CASSLLEGANYGYTF. CDR3 nucleotide sequence: TGTGCCAGCAGCCTACTAGAAGGGGCTAACTATGGCTACACCTTC.

This clonotype showed up just a few times. This sequence joins TRBV20-1 and TRBJ1-2; maybe TRBD1 (5 bases). The CDR3 is 12 amino acids. V lost 5 bases and J lost 4, with 11 bases in between. Germline CDR1 is DFQATT and CDR2 is SNEGSKA (reference sequence). In nucleotides, the CDR3 is TGCAGTGCTGGCCGGGACTCCTATGGCTACACCTTC. Amino acid sequence: CSAGRDSYGYTF.

This clonotype was seen only a few times. The CDR3 reads CASSPRVGSNQPQHF. The CDR3 region has the DNA TGTGCCAGCAGCCCCAGGGTTGGGAGCAATCAGCCCCAGCATTTT. The chain employs TRBV7-2 and TRBJ1-5, with a tentative D call TRBD1 (5 bases). The CDR3 is 15 amino acids. CDR1 SGHTA and CDR2 FQGNSA come from the germline V gene. Trimming shortened V by 5 bases and J by 1 base, and 12 bases separated the two germline ends.

This clonotype was found a few times. This sequence joins TRBV3-1 and TRBJ2-1; TRBD1 might be the D (7 bases). This CDR3 region has 17 residues. Germline V gives CDR1 LGHDT, CDR2 YNNKEL (reference sequence). Trimming took off 0 bases at V and 9 bases at J, with 21 bases between the two ends. CDR3 nucleotides: TGTGCCAGCAGCCAAGAAAGCCTGACAGGGAGGATGAGTGAGCAGTTCTTC. It specifies CASSQESLTGRMSEQFF.

This clonotype occurred a few times. V and J are TRBV20-1 and TRBJ1-3; D remains unclear. There are 15 residues in the CDR3. The V end was cut by 6 bases, the J end by 2 bases, with 17 bases between. In germline, CDR1 is DFQATT, CDR2 SNEGSKA (reference sequence). CDR3 amino acids: CSAGTGSPPGNTIYF. The CDR3 DNA follows: TGCAGTGCCGGAACGGGGAGTCCCCCTGGAAACACCATATATTTT.

The chain has TRBV20-1 and TRBJ2-5, with D tentatively TRBD1 (5 bases). The ends were cut back, 1 base at V and 2 bases at J, with 17 bases in the middle. This CDR3 is 16 amino acids long. In germline, CDR1 is DFQATT, CDR2 SNEGSKA (reference sequence). CDR3 amino acids: CSARVGIGATQETQYF. In nucleotides, the CDR3 is TGCAGTGCTAGAGTGGGGATAGGGGCCACTCAAGAGACCCAGTACTTC.